A selection of T cell receptor beta chains follows, all from one sample in a study of synovial regulatory T cells in juvenile arthritis. This table comes from immunoSEQ multiplex PCR, and its TCRdb copy is limited to in-frame clones, with some not included. Found here are approximately 6,400 clones; the top ten clones hold under 0.8%. Sequencing was performed on Treg cells from blood. Receptor source: a donor between 2 and 29 years old with juvenile idiopathic arthritis. Each CDR3 is given with its conserved first and last residue. The order of the fields is V gene, J gene, CDR3 protein.

TRBV19	TRBJ2-5	CASSPRGKRETQYF
TRBV7-9	TRBJ2-1	CASSPPIPGRDNEQFF
TRBV20-1	TRBJ2-1	CSASMRNEQFF
TRBV7-8	TRBJ1-1	CASSPRYTERPNTEAFF
TRBV29-1	TRBJ1-1	CSVEKGWTGRWGNTEAFF
TRBV7-8	TRBJ2-7	CASSLAARTASYEQYF
TRBV2	TRBJ2-7	CASKAGTYEQYF
TRBV7-9	TRBJ2-1	CASSFLAPGSYNEQFF
TRBV7-9	TRBJ1-1	CASSPSPGTAMNTEAFF
TRBV6-5	TRBJ2-1	CASSYGAEYFNEQFF
TRBV27	TRBJ1-5	CASSLRRDGNQPQHF
TRBV10-1	TRBJ2-2	CASSDGTGWTGELFF
TRBV27	TRBJ1-1	CASSSLSKWGRVEGYAEAFF
TRBV2	TRBJ1-4	CASSPKGTGGEKLFF
TRBV28	TRBJ1-5	CASSDSYQPQHF
TRBV19	TRBJ1-6	CASSRGASAFLHF
TRBV5-4	TRBJ2-1	CASSVDQYNEQFF
TRBV7-2	TRBJ2-7	CASSRTVSYEQYF
TRBV13	TRBJ2-7	CASSRGGQVLYEQYF
TRBV4-1	TRBJ2-3	CASSQTGTSGSISTDTQYF
TRBV18	TRBJ2-5	CASSQETQYF
TRBV28	TRBJ1-1	CASSFPLTGQLNTEAFF
TRBV29-1	TRBJ1-5	CSVWTGASNQPQHF
TRBV2	TRBJ2-1	CASTTLGREQFF
TRBV10-3	TRBJ2-7	CAISRGNTWTPTGYEQYF